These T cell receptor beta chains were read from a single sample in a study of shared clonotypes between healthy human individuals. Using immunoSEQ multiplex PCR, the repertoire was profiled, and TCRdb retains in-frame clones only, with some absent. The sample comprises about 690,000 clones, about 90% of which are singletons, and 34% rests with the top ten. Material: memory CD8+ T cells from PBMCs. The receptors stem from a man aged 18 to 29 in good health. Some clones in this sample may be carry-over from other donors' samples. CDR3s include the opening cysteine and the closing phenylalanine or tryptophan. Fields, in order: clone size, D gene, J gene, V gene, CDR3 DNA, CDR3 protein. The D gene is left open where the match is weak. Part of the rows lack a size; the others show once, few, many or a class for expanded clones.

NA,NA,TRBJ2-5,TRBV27,TGTGCCAGCAGCCTACGTGGCCCGGAGACCCAGTACTTC,CASSLRGPETQYF
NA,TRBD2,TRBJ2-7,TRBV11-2,TGTGCCAGCAGCGCCTCCGCTAGCGGTCCACTATCTTACGAGCAGTACTTC,CASSASASGPLSYEQYF
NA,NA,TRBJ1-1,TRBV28,TGTGCCAGCAGTACGGACAGAGAAATGAACACTGAAGCTTTCTTT,CASSTDREMNTEAFF
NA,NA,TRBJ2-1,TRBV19,TGTGCCAGTAGTATGGGAGGATCGGGACTTTTCTACAATGAGCAGTTCTTC,CASSMGGSGLFYNEQFF
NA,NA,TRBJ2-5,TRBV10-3,TGTGCCATCGGTACAGGGCTGAGGGATCGGGAGACCCAGTACTTC,CAIGTGLRDRETQYF
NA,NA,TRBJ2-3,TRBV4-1,TGCGCCAGCAGCCAAGTCCCAGGGGTCACAGATACGCAGTATTTT,CASSQVPGVTDTQYF
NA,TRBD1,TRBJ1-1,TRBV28,TGTGCCAGCAGCTCCTATCGCGAGGGGGCGCTTGGGAACACTGAAGCTTTCTTT,CASSSYREGALGNTEAFF
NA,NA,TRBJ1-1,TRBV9,TGTGTCGTCTCGGGAGCGAACACTGAAGCTTTCTTT,CVVSGANTEAFF
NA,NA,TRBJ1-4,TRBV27,TGTGCCAGCAACCTTTGGGGCTCAACTAATGAAAAACTGTTTTTT,CASNLWGSTNEKLFF
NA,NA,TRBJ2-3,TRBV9,TGTGCCAGCAGCACCCGTTGGGATAGCGGCCTTTCAGATACGCAGTATTTT,CASSTRWDSGLSDTQYF
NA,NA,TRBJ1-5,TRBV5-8,TGTGCCAGCAGCAATGGACTGGATACCAATCAGCCCCAGCATTTT,CASSNGLDTNQPQHF
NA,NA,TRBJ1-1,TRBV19,TGTGCCAGTAGTACAGGGGTTACTGAAGCTTTCTTT,CASSTGVTEAFF
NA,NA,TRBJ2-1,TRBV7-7,TGTGCCAGCAGCCCCCGACAACTGAACTCCTACAATGAGCAGTTCTTC,CASSPRQLNSYNEQFF
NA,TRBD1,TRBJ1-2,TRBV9,TGTGCCAGCAGCGTAGAGGCAGGGGGGTATGGCTACACCTTC,CASSVEAGGYGYTF
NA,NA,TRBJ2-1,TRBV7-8,TGTGCCAGCAGCTTAGGAGATCGTGAGCAGTTCTTC,CASSLGDREQFF
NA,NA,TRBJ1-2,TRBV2,TGTGCCAGGCAAGACACAGTCTATGGCTACACCTTC,CARQDTVYGYTF
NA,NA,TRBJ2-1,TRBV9,TGTGCCAGCAGCGTAGCGGGCTCCTACAATGAGCAGTTCTTC,CASSVAGSYNEQFF
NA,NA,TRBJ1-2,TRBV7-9,TGTGCCAGCAGCTTAGTCTCGGGGGTAGCAGATGGCTACACCTTC,CASSLVSGVADGYTF
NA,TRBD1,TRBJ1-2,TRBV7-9,TGTGCCAGCAGCCCCGGACAGGGGCGAAACTATGGCTACACCTTC,CASSPGQGRNYGYTF
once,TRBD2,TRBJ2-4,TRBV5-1,TGCGCCAGCAGCCCGCGACTAGCTGGGTCCAAAAACATTCAGTACTTC,CASSPRLAGSKNIQYF
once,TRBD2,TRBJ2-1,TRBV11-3,TGTGCCAGCAGCTCCCGGAGTAGCGGGATATACAATGAGCAGTTCTTC,CASSSRSSGIYNEQFF
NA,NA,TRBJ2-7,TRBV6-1,TGTGCCAGCAGTGAATTTCAGATGGGCTACGAGCAGTACTTC,CASSEFQMGYEQYF
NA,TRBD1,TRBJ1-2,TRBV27,TGTGCCAGCAGTTTAGGGGACAGCCCCTATGGCTACACCTTC,CASSLGDSPYGYTF
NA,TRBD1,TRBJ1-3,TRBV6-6,TGTGCCACGGTGGGACAGGGATCAGGCACCATATATTTT,CATVGQGSGTIYF
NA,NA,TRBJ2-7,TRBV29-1,TGCAGCGTTGAAGGAGGGATTCCCTACGAGCAGTACTTC,CSVEGGIPYEQYF
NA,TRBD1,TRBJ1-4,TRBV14,TGTGCCAGCAGCCAAAGGGACAGAGGGGGAATTAGGAAACTGTTTTTT,CASSQRDRGGIRKLFF
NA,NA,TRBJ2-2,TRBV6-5,TGTGCCAGCACTAAGGGGGGATTGAACACCGGGGAGCTGTTTTTT,CASTKGGLNTGELFF
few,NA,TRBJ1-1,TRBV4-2,TGTGCCAGCAGCCAAGGCCAATTCACTGAAGCTTTCTTT,CASSQGQFTEAFF
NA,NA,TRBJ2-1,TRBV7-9,TGTGCCAGCAGCCCCGAGCAGTTCTTC,CASSPEQFF
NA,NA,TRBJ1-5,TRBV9,TGTGCCAGCAGCGTGTCAGATAGCAATCAGCCCCAGCATTTT,CASSVSDSNQPQHF
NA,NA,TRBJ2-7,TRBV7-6,TGTGCCAGCCAAATCGATTACAGGGATGGCGAGCAGTACTTC,CASQIDYRDGEQYF
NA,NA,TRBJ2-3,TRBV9,TGTGCCAGCAGCGATCGACTAGTGACAGATACGCAGTATTTT,CASSDRLVTDTQYF
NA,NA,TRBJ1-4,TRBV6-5,TGTGCCAGCAGCCCTCTAGGACAGAGGGAAAAACTGTTTTTT,CASSPLGQREKLFF
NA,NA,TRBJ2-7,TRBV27,TGTGCCAGCAGTTTAATCCCAAGAGGAGGGACCATCAACTACGAGCAGTACTTC,CASSLIPRGGTINYEQYF
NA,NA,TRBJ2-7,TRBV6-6,TGTGCCAGCGTGGGTGGGGGGCTCTCCTACGAGCAGTACTTC,CASVGGGLSYEQYF
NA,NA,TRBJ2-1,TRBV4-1,TGCGCCAGCAGCCAAGTGTCAGACAATGAGCAGTTCTTC,CASSQVSDNEQFF
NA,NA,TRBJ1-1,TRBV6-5,TGTGCCAGCAGCCCATTGTCGGACAGAGAAGCTTTCTTT,CASSPLSDREAFF
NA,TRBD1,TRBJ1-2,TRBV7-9,TGTGCCAGCAGCTCGACAGGGGGGATCAACTATGGCTACACCTTC,CASSSTGGINYGYTF
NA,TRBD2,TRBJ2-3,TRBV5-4,TGTGCCAGCAGCCCGGGACTAGCGGGAGAGTTTACAGATACGCAGTATTTT,CASSPGLAGEFTDTQYF
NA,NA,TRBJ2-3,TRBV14,TGTGCCAGCAGCCTTTCCGGGACGCAGTATTTT,CASSLSGTQYF
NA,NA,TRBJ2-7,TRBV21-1,TGTGCCAGCAGCAGCCGGGGTAGAGGGGACTACGAGCAGTACTTC,CASSSRGRGDYEQYF
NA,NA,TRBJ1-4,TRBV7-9,TGTGCCAGCAGCCCCGCGGGGAATAATGAAAAACTGTTTTTT,CASSPAGNNEKLFF
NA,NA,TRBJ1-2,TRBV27,TGTGCCAGCAGCCTCCGGCAGGGGCCGAATGGCTACACCTTC,CASSLRQGPNGYTF
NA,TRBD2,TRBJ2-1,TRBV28,TGTGCCAGCAGTTTAAGTCTAGCGGCCAGAACGGCGTCCTACAATGAGCAGTTCTTC,CASSLSLAARTASYNEQFF